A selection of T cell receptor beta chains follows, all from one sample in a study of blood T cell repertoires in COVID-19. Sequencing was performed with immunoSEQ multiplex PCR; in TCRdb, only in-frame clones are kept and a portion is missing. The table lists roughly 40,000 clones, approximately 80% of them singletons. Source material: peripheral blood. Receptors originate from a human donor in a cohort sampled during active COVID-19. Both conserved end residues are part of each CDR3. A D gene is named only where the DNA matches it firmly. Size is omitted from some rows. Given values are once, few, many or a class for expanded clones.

DNA: TGTGCCAGCAGCTTGGGACTAGCGGGAAATGAGCAGTTCTTC; CDR3: CASSLGLAGNEQFF; J: TRBJ2-1; size: -; D: TRBD2; V: TRBV5-4
DNA: TGTGCCACCAGCAGGACAGGGGGGGACAATGAGCAGTTCTTC; CDR3: CATSRTGGDNEQFF; J: TRBJ2-1; size: few; D: TRBD1; V: TRBV15
DNA: TGTGCCTGGAGCCCCCCCGGCGGGAGGGCCCTTACGCAGTATTTT; CDR3: CAWSPPGGRALTQYF; J: TRBJ2-3; size: -; D: TRBD2; V: TRBV30
DNA: TGTGCCAGCAGTTTAGCACAGGTCAATCAGCCCCAGCATTTT; CDR3: CASSLAQVNQPQHF; J: TRBJ1-5; size: -; D: -; V: TRBV28
DNA: TGTGCCAGCAGCAGAGGACTAGCGGAGCTGACAGATACGCAGTATTTT; CDR3: CASSRGLAELTDTQYF; J: TRBJ2-3; size: -; D: TRBD2; V: TRBV7-9
DNA: TGTGCCAGCACCCCAGCGATGGGACAGCTCTATGGCTACACCTTC; CDR3: CASTPAMGQLYGYTF; J: TRBJ1-2; size: many; D: TRBD1; V: TRBV6-5
DNA: TGTGCCAGCAGCCCCTCTAGGGGGGGCGAGCAGTACTTC; CDR3: CASSPSRGGEQYF; J: TRBJ2-7; size: -; D: -; V: TRBV11-2
DNA: TGTGCCAGCAGCCGGGACAGGGGAGGCGGGGAGCTGTTTTTT; CDR3: CASSRDRGGGELFF; J: TRBJ2-2; size: -; D: TRBD1; V: TRBV25-1
DNA: TGTGCCAGCAGCTTATCAGGGCCAGCCGGGACTAGCGGGAGGACGGCTGAGCAGTTCTTC; CDR3: CASSLSGPAGTSGRTAEQFF; J: TRBJ2-1; size: -; D: TRBD2; V: TRBV7-6
DNA: TGCGCCAGCAGAGAAAACCCCGGGGGGGAGAACACTGAAGCTTTCTTT; CDR3: CASRENPGGENTEAFF; J: TRBJ1-1; size: -; D: -; V: TRBV5-1
DNA: TGTGCCAGCAGTTTGGTACTAGCGAGTCCCGATGAGCAGTTCTTC; CDR3: CASSLVLASPDEQFF; J: TRBJ2-1; size: -; D: TRBD2; V: TRBV6-6
DNA: TGCGCCAGCAGGGAACCTAGCGGGAGATACGAGCAGTTCTTC; CDR3: CASREPSGRYEQFF; J: TRBJ2-1; size: -; D: TRBD2; V: TRBV5-1
DNA: TGTGCCAGCTCTCGGACACCCTACAATGAGCAGTTCTTC; CDR3: CASSRTPYNEQFF; J: TRBJ2-1; size: -; D: -; V: TRBV6-5
DNA: TGTGCCAGCAGTAAGGTAGGGACATACAATGAGCAGTTCTTC; CDR3: CASSKVGTYNEQFF; J: TRBJ2-1; size: -; D: -; V: TRBV25-1
DNA: TGTGCCAGCAGCCGACGGACAGCTAACTATGGCTACACCTTC; CDR3: CASSRRTANYGYTF; J: TRBJ1-2; size: -; D: -; V: TRBV6-5
DNA: TGTGCCAGCAGTTTAAGGGGACTAGTCTACGAGCAGTACTTC; CDR3: CASSLRGLVYEQYF; J: TRBJ2-7; size: -; D: TRBD2; V: TRBV27
DNA: TGTGCCACCCGAGGGGGACTAGCGGGAGTTGGGGATACGCAGTATTTT; CDR3: CATRGGLAGVGDTQYF; J: TRBJ2-3; size: -; D: TRBD2; V: TRBV24-1
DNA: TGTGCCAGTAGTCCGCTAGCGGGAGAACTAGATACGCAGTATTTT; CDR3: CASSPLAGELDTQYF; J: TRBJ2-3; size: -; D: TRBD2; V: TRBV19
DNA: TGTGCCAGTAGTATAACAGGGAGGGCCTACGAGCAGTACTTC; CDR3: CASSITGRAYEQYF; J: TRBJ2-7; size: -; D: -; V: TRBV19
DNA: TGCGCCAGCAGCCCGGGGGCCTACGAGCAGTACTTC; CDR3: CASSPGAYEQYF; J: TRBJ2-7; size: few; D: -; V: TRBV5-1
DNA: TGTGCCAGCAGCTTAAGGCGGGAGGTCAAAAACATTCAGTACTTC; CDR3: CASSLRREVKNIQYF; J: TRBJ2-4; size: -; D: TRBD2; V: TRBV7-9
DNA: TGCGCCAGCAGCGGACAGCCTGGACAGCCGTTCCTCTTC; CDR3: CASSGQPGQPFLF; J: TRBJ2-1; size: -; D: -; V: TRBV5-1
DNA: TGTGCCAGCAGCCAATTTGGCGGGCTAGCCAAAAACATTCAGTACTTC; CDR3: CASSQFGGLAKNIQYF; J: TRBJ2-4; size: -; D: -; V: TRBV3-1/TRBV3-2
DNA: TGTGCCAGCAGCGCCAGACTAGCGGGAGGAAACTATGAGCAGTTCTTC; CDR3: CASSARLAGGNYEQFF; J: TRBJ2-1; size: -; D: TRBD2; V: TRBV9
DNA: TGCAGCGTTGGTCAAGGGGGCCTAGGGCAGTACTTC; CDR3: CSVGQGGLGQYF; J: TRBJ2-7; size: -; D: TRBD1; V: TRBV29-1
DNA: TGCGCCAGCAGTGATTTAGGGGCAGTCAATGAAAAACTGTTTTTT; CDR3: CASSDLGAVNEKLFF; J: TRBJ1-4; size: -; D: -; V: TRBV10-2
DNA: TGTGCCAGCAGCGTAGCGACGGGAACTAATGAAAAACTGTTTTTT; CDR3: CASSVATGTNEKLFF; J: TRBJ1-4; size: -; D: -; V: TRBV9
DNA: TGTGCCAGCAGCACGGGACAGGGGTATAATTCACCCCTCCACTTT; CDR3: CASSTGQGYNSPLHF; J: TRBJ1-6; size: -; D: TRBD1; V: TRBV7-2
DNA: TGTGCCAGCAGTCTCTACCCGCAGGGGGGCTACAATGAGCAGTTCTTC; CDR3: CASSLYPQGGYNEQFF; J: TRBJ2-1; size: -; D: -; V: TRBV28
DNA: TGTGCCAGCAGTCATTTACGGGACAGGGGAAAGTATGGCTACACCTTC; CDR3: CASSHLRDRGKYGYTF; J: TRBJ1-2; size: -; D: TRBD1; V: TRBV27
DNA: TGTGCCAGCAGGACAGCCGGTAATTCACCCCTCCACTTT; CDR3: CASRTAGNSPLHF; J: TRBJ1-6; size: -; D: -; V: TRBV6-5
DNA: TGTGCCAGCAGCTCCGGGGTAGCGGGAGGTAATGAGCAGTTCTTC; CDR3: CASSSGVAGGNEQFF; J: TRBJ2-1; size: -; D: TRBD2; V: TRBV28
DNA: TGTGCCAGCAGCTTATGGGACAGGGTGGCCACTGAAGCTTTCTTT; CDR3: CASSLWDRVATEAFF; J: TRBJ1-1; size: -; D: TRBD1; V: TRBV5-6
DNA: TGCAGCGGCCAAAGCGTCGGACTGAATGAGCAGTTCTTC; CDR3: CSGQSVGLNEQFF; J: TRBJ2-1; size: -; D: -; V: TRBV29-1
DNA: TGTGCCAGCAGCCAAGAGCGGGAGATTAGTGAGCAGTTCTTC; CDR3: CASSQEREISEQFF; J: TRBJ2-1; size: -; D: TRBD2; V: TRBV3-1/TRBV3-2
DNA: TGTGCAAGTCGCTTAGAGCTTGAGCAGTACTTC; CDR3: CASRLELEQYF; J: TRBJ2-7; size: -; D: -; V: TRBV12-2
DNA: TGTGCCAGCAGCCAAAGAAGCGGGAGGGACAGGAATGAGCAGTTCTTC; CDR3: CASSQRSGRDRNEQFF; J: TRBJ2-1; size: -; D: TRBD2; V: TRBV7-2
DNA: TGTGCCAGCAACATTCCGAACACCGGGGAGCTGTTTTTT; CDR3: CASNIPNTGELFF; J: TRBJ2-2; size: -; D: -; V: TRBV28